The 9 T cell receptor beta chains below all came from one sample that was sequenced in a study of T cells after yellow fever vaccination. TCRdb passed the 5' RACE reads through MiXCR, listing each CDR3 protein once. Here the sample spans approximately 130,000 distinct CDR3 sequences, 13% to 15% being singletons. Sequences were derived from CD8+ T cells sorted from PBMCs, sampled 5 days after the yellow fever booster vaccination. These receptors originate from a man aged 18 to 35 who received the YFV17D yellow fever vaccine.

The chain combines TRBV29-1 with TRBJ2-7; a possible D gene is TRBD2 (5 bases). This CDR3 is built from 15 residues. Trimming took off 4 bases at V and 2 bases at J, with 18 bases between the two ends. CDR1 is SQVTM, CDR2 ANQGSEA, per germline. CDR3: CSVVGDSNLPYEQYF. DNA for the CDR3: TGCAGCGTTGTCGGGGATAGCAACTTACCCTACGAGCAGTACTTC.

This chain uses TRBV5-6 with TRBJ2-4; maybe TRBD1 (5 bases). The CDR3 has 15 amino acids. Germline CDR1 and CDR2: SGHDT and YYEEEE. V was shortened by 0 bases and J by 5 bases, with 12 bases between the two germline ends. The CDR3, as DNA: TGTGCCAGCAGCTTGGTAGGGGCCGACGAAAACATTCAGTACTTC. Its protein product is CASSLVGADENIQYF.

A few counts support this clonotype. The chain recombines TRBV6-6 with TRBJ2-5; D not resolved. CDR1 and CDR2 (germline): MNHNY, SVGAGI (reference sequence). CDR3 length equals 10 residues. Trimming stripped 6 bases from V and 2 bases from J, with 1 base between. In DNA, the CDR3 is TGTGCCAGCAGACAAGAGACCCAGTACTTC. Translating gives CASRQETQYF.

The V gene is TRBV19, the J gene TRBJ1-5; 9 nucleotides align to TRBD1. Germline loops: CDR1 LNHDA, CDR2 SQIVND (reference sequence). The CDR3 runs 15 residues. Trimming at V came to 5 bases and at J to 7 bases, leaving 9 bases not matched to a gene. The CDR3 sequence: CASSRVGQGFQPQHF. CDR3 coding DNA: TGTGCCAGTAGTCGCGTGGGACAGGGTTTCCAGCCCCAGCATTTT.

The chain couples TRBV12-3 or TRBV12-4 to TRBJ2-7, with 7 bases that match TRBD1. V shed 5 bases, J shed 5 bases, and the junction held 3 bases outside the gene matches. The CDR3 consists of 12 residues. The CDR3 is CASSEGADEQYF. CDR3 DNA: TGTGCCAGCAGTGAGGGGGCGGACGAGCAGTACTTC.

Here the CDR3 reads CASLQGGSYNEQFF. The CDR3 DNA is TGCGCCAGCTTACAGGGAGGCTCCTACAATGAGCAGTTCTTC. The chain employs TRBV5-1 and TRBJ2-1; tentatively, D is TRBD1 or TRBD2 (6 bases each). This CDR3 spans 14 amino acids. The germline V and J ends were trimmed by 7 bases and 0 bases, with 11 bases remaining between them. Germline values: CDR1 SGHRS, CDR2 YFSETQ.

This rearrangement joins TRBV7-2 to TRBJ1-2; TRBD1 might be the D (5 bases). V shed 5 bases and J shed 8 bases, with 33 bases lying between them. CDR3 length: 19 residues. CDR1 and CDR2 from the germline V gene are SGHTA and FQGNSA. CDR3 sequence: CASSPAIGGSFLGRQGYTF. The CDR3 DNA follows: TGTGCCAGCAGCCCCGCCATTGGGGGGAGTTTTCTGGGGCGGCAGGGCTACACCTTC.

The genes are TRBV10-1 and TRBJ2-3; tentatively, D is TRBD2 (7 bases). CDR1 WNHNN and CDR2 SYGVQD come from the germline V gene (reference sequence). CDR3 length: 15 residues. The V and J ends lost 8 bases and 0 bases respectively, with 15 bases between them. The CDR3 DNA is TGCGCCAGCGTAACAGGGACTAATAGCACAGATACGCAGTATTTT. Protein: CASVTGTNSTDTQYF.

The chain links TRBV20-1 to TRBJ2-5, with 8 bases identical to TRBD2. Germline loops: CDR1 DFQATT, CDR2 SNEGSKA (reference sequence). J was trimmed by 5 bases and V by 0 bases; bases with no gene match: 11. The CDR3 has 16 amino acids. The CDR3 bases are TGCAGTGCTAGAGATAGGGGCGGGGGGTGGTCTGAGACCCAGTACTTC. Protein product: CSARDRGGGWSETQYF.